These 26 T cell receptor beta chains were all obtained from the same sample, sequenced in a study of cytomegalovirus exposure and HLA in healthy donors. Use of 60 Vbeta and 13 Jbeta primers characterized the PCR. Here immunoSEQ multiplex PCR was the method, and the copy in TCRdb shows in-frame clones only, minus some. This sample's table reports some 130,000 clones. The sample taken for sequencing was PBMCs. Receptors originate from a woman in her 40s in good health and CMV-seronegative.

The rearrangement links TRBV5-1 to TRBJ1-3, with a possible D match to TRBD1 (6 bases). The CDR3 spans 16 residues. Trimming pared 0 bases from V and 0 bases from J, leaving 10 bases between. From germline, CDR1 is SGHRS and CDR2 YFSETQ. The CDR3 is CASSLGGHSSGNTIYF. DNA for the CDR3: TGCGCCAGCAGCTTGGGGGGACACAGCTCTGGAAACACCATATATTTT.

In nucleotides, the CDR3 is TGTGCCAGTAGTACCCGGGACAGGGGTAGGGGAATCAATGAGCAGTTCTTC. It translates to CASSTRDRGRGINEQFF. The chain has TRBV19 and TRBJ2-1; TRBD1 agrees at 10 bases. CDR3 length: 17 residues. J was trimmed by 6 bases and V by 4 bases; bases with no gene match: 12. Germline V gene data show CDR1 as LNHDA and CDR2 as SQIVND (reference sequence).

The J gene is TRBJ2-7, the V gene TRBV12-2; TRBD1, the table's D call, was not compared with the DNA. TRBV12-2 is listed as a pseudogene. This CDR3 spans 19 amino acids. CDR3 sequence reads: CASRLALGQEGLPSYEQYF. The DNA for the CDR3 is TGTGCAAGTCGCTTAGCCTTGGGACAGGAAGGGCTCCCTTCCTACGAGCAGTACTTC.

CDR3 in DNA: TGTGCCAGCAGCTTACTCAGCGGGGTTAGCACAGATACGCAGTATTTT. Its protein is CASSLLSGVSTDTQYF. The rearrangement uses TRBV7-3 and TRBJ2-3; 7 bases are shared with TRBD2. The V and J ends lost 2 bases and 0 bases, in that order; junction bases with no gene match: 5. CDR3 length: 16 amino acids. CDR1 SGHTA and CDR2 FQGTGA come from the germline V gene. Full variable domain (missing parts from reference TRBV7-3 and TRBJ2-3): GAGVSQTPSNKVTEKGKYVELRCDPISGHTALYWYRQSLGQGPEFLIYFQGTGAADDSGLPNDRFFAVRPEGSVSTLKIQRTERGDSAVYLCASSLLSGVSTDTQYFGPGTRLTVL.

For this clone: The final CDR3 position lacks the conserved phenylalanine or tryptophan, pointing to a likely read error. The DNA is omitted, as the CDR3 cannot be located on it reliably, and the CDR3 follows TCRdb's listing. V gene TRBV7-9 combines with J gene TRBJ1-1. The CDR3 is 13 amino acids in total, end residues counted. Germline V gene data show CDR1 as SEHNR and CDR2 as FQNEAQ (reference sequence). CDR3 protein: CASSPDGGRTLKL.

This sequence joins TRBV5-1 and TRBJ2-5; 7 nucleotides agree with TRBD2. Trimming took 5 bases from V and 4 from J; bases not matched to a gene: 5. CDR1 and CDR2 from the germline V gene are SGHRS and YFSETQ. The CDR3 runs 13 residues. CDR3 sequence: CASSSGGGETQYF. The CDR3 coding sequence is TGCGCCAGCAGTTCTGGGGGGGGAGAGACCCAGTACTTC.

J is TRBJ2-1 and V is TRBV21-1; TRBD2 reflects the table's D call only, with no check against the DNA. TRBV21-1 is termed a pseudogene. The CDR3 sequence is 15 residues long. CDR3 amino acids: CASSAPGLPSNEQFF. Written as DNA, the CDR3 is TGTGCCAGCAGCGCACCGGGACTCCCTTCTAATGAGCAGTTCTTC.

The V call is TRBV7-3, the J call TRBJ2-2; 13 bases fit TRBD2. The CDR3 covers 18 residues. Germline CDR1 and CDR2: SGHTA and FQGTGA. Germline trimming cut 1 base from V and 8 bases from J; bases unmatched to any gene: 10. The CDR3 bases are TGTGCCAGCAGCTTAAAGACAGGACTAGCGGGGGTCACAGGGGAGCTGTTTTTT. Its protein product is CASSLKTGLAGVTGELFF.

The chain employs TRBV6-5 and TRBJ1-2; no clear D gene. Germline lookup yields CDR1 MNHEY and CDR2 SVGAGI. V was shortened by 4 bases and J by 5 bases, with 20 bases between the two germline ends. The CDR3 has 16 residues. CDR3 sequence: CASSSGGVFLGYGYTF. The CDR3 nucleotides read TGTGCCAGCAGTTCTGGCGGGGTCTTTCTAGGGTATGGCTACACCTTC.

This rearrangement joins TRBV6-5 to TRBJ1-1; D ambiguous. CDR1 and CDR2 (germline): MNHEY, SVGAGI. V was clipped by 0 bases and J by 3 bases, with 5 bases between them. The CDR3 extends over 13 amino acids. CDR3 protein: CASSYSADTEAFF. As DNA, the CDR3 is TGTGCCAGCAGTTACTCGGCAGACACTGAAGCTTTCTTT.

The rearrangement joins TRBV6-6 to TRBJ2-2; D is unclear. V was shortened by 0 bases and J by 3 bases, with 5 bases between the two germline ends. Looked up from germline, CDR1 is MNHNY and CDR2 is SVGAGI (reference sequence). This CDR3 region has 14 residues. The CDR3 nucleotides are TGTGCCAGCAGTTACTCGGCGGACACCGGGGAGCTGTTTTTT. This encodes CASSYSADTGELFF.

The chain couples TRBV28 to TRBJ1-1; D gene ambiguous. V was trimmed by 8 bases and J by 5 bases, leaving 12 bases between them. CDR3 length equals 12 residues. Per the germline V gene, CDR1 is MDHEN and CDR2 is SYDVKM. The CDR3: CASSYRWTEAFF. For the CDR3, the DNA is TGTGCCAGCTCTTATCGGTGGACTGAAGCTTTCTTT.

This sequence joins TRBV6-1 and TRBJ1-6; 10 nucleotides agree with TRBD1. V gave up 8 bases and J gave up 5 bases; unmatched junction bases: 3. CDR1 MNHNS and CDR2 SASEGT come from the germline V gene. The CDR3 is made up of 14 amino acids. CDR3: CASRQGAHNSPLHF. The CDR3 DNA sequence: TGTGCCAGCCGACAGGGGGCGCATAATTCACCCCTCCACTTT.

The chain recombines TRBV28 with TRBJ1-2; D possibly corresponds to TRBD1 (5 bases). This CDR3 comprises 15 residues. The V end was cut by 5 bases, the J end by 7 bases, with 20 bases between. Germline-derived CDR1 and CDR2 are MDHEN and SYDVKM. The CDR3 DNA reads as TGTGCCAGCAGTCCTCTAAGCCGGGGGATTTTTGGCTACACCTTC. Its translation is CASSPLSRGIFGYTF.

On this clone itself: The junction departs from germline at one end; a sequencing error may be responsible. This sequence joins TRBV6-1 and TRBJ1-1; 7 nucleotides line up with TRBD1. CDR1 is MNHNS, CDR2 SASEGT, per germline. The CDR3 runs 15 residues. Here the CDR3 reads CASSEAGTVNTEAFF. CDR3 in DNA: TGTGCCAGCAGCGAAGCCGGGACAGTGAACACTGAAGCTTTCTTT.

This chain joins TRBV4-1 and TRBJ2-5; possible D gene TRBD2, 6 bases. The length of the CDR3 is 16 residues. The ends were cut back, 0 bases at V and 5 bases at J, with 16 bases in the middle. Germline V gives CDR1 MGHRA, CDR2 YSYEKL. CDR3 sequence (DNA): TGCGCCAGCAGCCAAGATAGATGGGGGGATGGTGAGACCCAGTACTTC. It translates to CASSQDRWGDGETQYF.

The chain has TRBV15 and TRBJ2-7; tentative D call: TRBD1 (6 bases). This CDR3 contains 14 residues. Germline lookup yields CDR1 LNHNV and CDR2 YYDKDF (reference sequence). Trimming took off 1 base at V and 7 bases at J, with 14 bases between the two ends. The DNA of the CDR3 is TGTGCCACCAGCAGAGGGGCAGGGGCCCGAGAGCAGTACGTC. It encodes CATSRGAGAREQYV.

The rearrangement uses TRBV5-1 and TRBJ2-3; TRBD2 agrees at 10 bases. CDR1 is SGHRS and CDR2 is YFSETQ in the germline V gene. The V gene end was trimmed by 8 bases and the J gene end by 4 bases; junction bases not matched to a gene: 4. The CDR3 has 13 amino acids. CDR3 residues: CASRAGGPDTQYF. The DNA of the CDR3 is TGCGCCAGTAGAGCGGGGGGGCCAGATACGCAGTATTTT. The whole variable domain, filled in from reference TRBV5-1 and TRBJ2-3, reads KAGVTQTPRYLIKTRGQQVTLSCSPISGHRSVSWYQQTPGQGLQFLFEYFSETQRNKGNFPGRFSGRQFSNSRSEMNVSTLELGDSALYLCASRAGGPDTQYFGPGTRLTVL.

The chain uses TRBV28 and TRBJ2-2; 8 bases map to TRBD1. CDR1 and CDR2 (germline): MDHEN, SYDVKM. V lost 10 bases and J lost 1; bases outside the gene matches: 2. The CDR3 sequence is 13 residues long. This chain's CDR3 is CANGQGNTGELFF. The CDR3 bases are TGTGCCAACGGACAGGGGAACACCGGGGAGCTGTTTTTT.

This chain links TRBV19 with TRBJ2-2; 10 bases line up with TRBD1. The CDR3 runs to 16 residues. CDR1 and CDR2 from the germline V gene are LNHDA and SQIVND (reference sequence). V trimming: 4 bases; J trimming: 5 bases; junction bases outside the gene matches: 7. CDR3 bases: TGTGCCAGTAGTAGCCCGACAGGGGGCCATACCGGGGAGCTGTTTTTT. Translated, it gives CASSSPTGGHTGELFF.

J is TRBJ1-5 and V is TRBV27; D remains ambiguous. Trimming pared 2 bases from V and 2 bases from J, leaving 7 bases between. Germline V gives CDR1 MNHEY, CDR2 SMNVEV (reference sequence). The length of the CDR3 is 14 residues. Written as DNA, the CDR3 is TGTGCCAGCAGTTTAGGGAGGGGCAATCAGCCCCAGCATTTT. This encodes CASSLGRGNQPQHF.

This chain links TRBV7-6 with TRBJ1-1, with D unclear. The CDR3 sequence is 17 residues long. Per germline, CDR1 SGHVS and CDR2 FNYEAQ. Trimming shortened V by 1 base and J by 4 bases, and 19 bases separated the two germline ends. The CDR3 DNA reads TGTGCCAGCAGCTTAGTCAGCGCAGCGTCTCTAAGCACTGAAGCTTTCTTT. Translated: CASSLVSAASLSTEAFF.

Of note for this clone: Germline is not matched at one junction end, which may reflect a read error. The J gene is TRBJ2-5, the V gene TRBV7-9, with a weak D call TRBD2 (6 bases). Per the germline V gene, CDR1 is SEHNR and CDR2 is FQNEAQ (reference sequence). The CDR3 covers 15 residues. The CDR3 here is CASSLAGTQGETQYF. CDR3 sequence (DNA): TGTGCCAGCAGCCTAGCCGGGACTCAAGGGGAGACCCAGTACTTC.

The chain employs TRBV27 and TRBJ1-4; 8 nucleotides align to TRBD1. Germline V gene sequence: CDR1 MNHEY, CDR2 SMNVEV (reference sequence). Trimming at V came to 2 bases and at J to 6 bases, leaving 5 bases not matched to a gene. The CDR3 spans 15 residues. The CDR3: CASSLQGQGHEKLFF. For the CDR3, the DNA is TGTGCCAGCAGTTTACAAGGACAGGGCCATGAAAAACTGTTTTTT.

The rearrangement links TRBV15 to TRBJ1-4; the D is unclear. V gave up 1 base and J gave up 8 bases, with 8 bases separating them. This CDR3 region has 13 residues. Germline V CDR1 and CDR2: LNHNV, YYDKDF (reference sequence). The CDR3 sequence: CATSRALPEKLFF. The CDR3 DNA is TGTGCCACCAGCAGAGCCCTACCAGAAAAACTGTTTTTT.

The chain links TRBV28 to TRBJ2-2, with 11 positions matching TRBD2. The J segment lost 1 base and the V segment lost 7 bases, leaving 2 bases of the junction unmatched. The CDR3 totals 15 residues. Germline CDR1 reads MDHEN; CDR2 reads SYDVKM. The CDR3 protein is CASTSGGQNTGELFF. In nucleotides, the CDR3 is TGTGCCAGCACTAGCGGGGGGCAGAACACCGGGGAGCTGTTTTTT.